This entry concerns a single TCR beta chain. Its antigen is unidentified. This sample was included in a study of CXCR3-negative and CXCR3-positive naive CD8 T cells. Germline V lookup: CDR1 DFQATT, CDR2 SNEGSKA (reference sequence). This CDR3 contains 14 residues. Broader study findings: The TRBV-TRBJ usage of naive CXCR3-negative and CXCR3-positive cells was similar, but that of memory cells differed.

The libraries of TRB cDNA were prepared using 5' RACE with UMI labels. TCRdb re-called the 5' RACE reads and shows each CDR3 protein once, DNA omitted. Here the sample table reports 50,000 to 75,000 distinct CDR3 sequences. The V gene is TRBV20-1, the J gene TRBJ2-7. The clonotype comes from a human donor in good health. Some clones in this sample may be carry-over from other donors' samples. The sequenced sample was naive CXCR3- CD8+ T cells from blood. Subset of the sample: CD45RO-CCR7+CD27+CD95- naive CD8+ T cells lacking CXCR3 (TNR3-). The CDR3 reads CSARGRQAYYEQYF.